Below, 22 T cell receptor beta chains from the same sample are listed, as sequenced in a study of OX40 agonist ivuxolimab in advanced cancers. This table comes from immunoSEQ multiplex PCR, and its TCRdb copy is limited to in-frame clones, with some not included. This table has approximately 49,000 clones, less than 85% appearing once. This material consisted of CD4+ or CD8+ T cells sorted from blood, taken in a trial of the OX40 agonist ivuxolimab. The receptors derive from an adult with an advanced solid tumor such as melanoma, head and neck, liver or kidney cancer.

V is TRBV5-1 and J is TRBJ2-1; 10 bases are a match to TRBD2. The CDR3 sequence is 15 residues long. V trimming: 0 bases; J trimming: 4 bases; junction bases outside the gene matches: 1. Germline CDR1 is SGHRS and CDR2 is YFSETQ. This CDR3 reads CASSLELAGYNEQFF. The CDR3 DNA reads as TGCGCCAGCAGCTTGGAACTAGCGGGGTACAATGAGCAGTTCTTC.

This clone is termed medium-sized. This chain joins TRBV7-2 and TRBJ2-3; D is undetermined. Germline-derived CDR1 and CDR2 are SGHTA and FQGNSA. Trimming left V 4 bases short and J 0 bases short, with 8 bases between. CDR3 length: 14 amino acids. CDR3 sequence: CASSSPESTDTQYF. CDR3 coding DNA: TGTGCCAGCAGCTCCCCCGAAAGCACAGATACGCAGTATTTT.

The CDR3 reads CASSATGLTGELFF. The CDR3 coding sequence is TGTGCCAGCAGCGCGACAGGGCTCACCGGGGAGCTGTTTTTT. The chain combines TRBV7-3 with TRBJ2-2, with 7 bases aligning to TRBD1. CDR3 length: 14 amino acids. Germline V gene sequence: CDR1 SGHTA, CDR2 FQGTGA. V trimming: 5 bases; J trimming: 4 bases; junction bases outside the gene matches: 4.

The genes are TRBV19 and TRBJ1-1, with 9 nucleotides matching TRBD1. In germline, CDR1 is LNHDA, CDR2 SQIVND (reference sequence). Losses at the gene ends were 5 bases for V and 6 bases for J; bases not matched to a gene: 7. This CDR3 has 14 residues. The DNA of the CDR3 is TGTGCCAGTAGTCCCCGGGGACAGGGCGCTGAAGCTTTCTTT. The encoded protein is CASSPRGQGAEAFF.

The rearrangement uses TRBV7-9 and TRBJ2-1; D is undetermined. Trimming left V 5 bases short and J 8 bases short, with 10 bases between. Germline values: CDR1 SEHNR, CDR2 FQNEAQ (reference sequence). This CDR3 is built from 12 residues. The CDR3 is CASSVWVHEQFF. The CDR3 DNA reads TGTGCCAGCAGCGTCTGGGTCCATGAGCAGTTCTTC.

This sequence joins TRBV27 and TRBJ1-5, with 7 bases lining up with TRBD1. The V and J ends lost 6 bases and 6 bases, in that order; junction bases with no gene match: 2. The CDR3 runs 12 residues. CDR1 is MNHEY, CDR2 SMNVEV, per germline (reference sequence). The CDR3 DNA sequence: TGTGCCAGCAGGCAGGGGGGTCAGCCCCAGCATTTT. This codes for CASRQGGQPQHF.

This chain links TRBV21-1 with TRBJ2-7; the D segment call TRBD1 is taken from the table without a DNA check. TRBV21-1 constitutes a pseudogene. This CDR3 region has 13 residues. The CDR3 loop is CASILGQGCEQYV. The CDR3 DNA follows: TGTGCCAGCATTTTAGGGCAGGGATGCGAGCAGTACGTC.

This clone appeared a few times. The DNA of the CDR3 is TGTGCCTGGAGTAGGTCAGCACTTAGGGCAACTAATGAAAAACTGTTTTTT. Translated: CAWSRSALRATNEKLFF. V gene TRBV30 combines with J gene TRBJ1-4; D unclear. The germline gives CDR1 GTSNPN, CDR2 SVGIG (reference sequence). Trimming took off 2 bases at V and 0 bases at J, with 16 bases between the two ends. The CDR3 has 17 residues.

This chain links TRBV18 with TRBJ2-5; 9 nucleotides match TRBD2. The germline CDR1 and CDR2 sequences are KGHSH and LQKENI. There are 14 residues in the CDR3. After removal of 0 bases from V and 4 bases from J, the junction contained 0 bases not matched to a gene. As DNA, the CDR3 is TGTGCCAGCTCACCACCTAGCGGGGGAGAGACCCAGTACTTC. Its translation: CASSPPSGGETQYF.

The V gene is TRBV6-5, the J gene TRBJ2-7; either TRBD1 or TRBD2 may fit D (5 bases each). From germline, CDR1 is MNHEY and CDR2 SVGAGI. CDR3 length equals 12 residues. V was cut by 4 bases and J by 4 bases, with 8 bases left in between. CDR3 coding DNA: TGTGCCAGCAGTTTGGGGACGTACGAGCAGTACTTC. Protein sequence: CASSLGTYEQYF.

The chain couples TRBV7-2 to TRBJ2-3; TRBD2 matches at 9 bases. V dropped 5 bases and J dropped 0; count of bases not matched to a gene: 6. The CDR3 spans 16 residues. Germline lookup yields CDR1 SGHTA and CDR2 FQGNSA. CDR3 amino acids: CASSLTSGLSTDTQYF. CDR3 nucleotide sequence: TGTGCCAGCAGCCTCACTAGCGGGTTGAGCACAGATACGCAGTATTTT. Full variable domain (rest looked up from reference TRBV7-2 and TRBJ2-3): GAGVSQSPSNKVTEKGKDVELRCDPISGHTALYWYRQSLGQGLEFLIYFQGNSAPDKSGLPSDRFSAERTGGSVSTLTIQRTQQEDSAVYLCASSLTSGLSTDTQYFGPGTRLTVL.

CDR3: CASSLYLTGELFF. The CDR3 DNA sequence: TGTGCCAGCAGCCTTTACCTCACCGGGGAGCTGTTTTTT. This sequence joins TRBV7-9 and TRBJ2-2, with D hard to call. The germline gives CDR1 SEHNR, CDR2 FQNEAQ (reference sequence). The CDR3 has 13 amino acids. V was trimmed by 5 bases and J by 4 bases, leaving 8 bases between them.

The chain combines TRBV4-1 with TRBJ2-7; perhaps TRBD1 as D (5 bases). Germline V gives CDR1 MGHRA, CDR2 YSYEKL. Deletions cut 1 base from V and 4 bases from J, with 14 bases between. This CDR3 has 15 residues. The CDR3 protein is CASSQGQGDFYEQYV. CDR3 nucleotide sequence: TGCGCCAGCAGCCAAGGGCAGGGCGATTTTTACGAGCAGTACGTC.

This chain's CDR3 is CASSEAGTDTQYF. The DNA for the CDR3 is TGTGCCAGCAGTGAAGCGGGCACAGATACGCAGTATTTT. The chain carries TRBV6-1 and TRBJ2-3; no definite D call. V lost 0 bases to trimming and J lost 1 base, with 2 bases between them. The germline V gene encodes CDR1 MNHNS and CDR2 SASEGT. The CDR3 extends over 13 amino acids.

J is TRBJ2-4 and V is TRBV28; D is undetermined. Trimming pared 5 bases from V and 8 bases from J, leaving 16 bases between. CDR3 length: 14 amino acids. Germline CDR1 is MDHEN and CDR2 is SYDVKM. Here the CDR3 reads CASSGLDSRDIQYF. The CDR3 DNA reads as TGTGCCAGCAGTGGCCTCGATTCCCGGGACATTCAGTACTTC.

CDR3 nucleotides: TGCGCCAGCACCAACAGGGGGCGAGACGGAGAGACCCAGTACTTC. Translating gives CASTNRGRDGETQYF. J is TRBJ2-5 and V is TRBV5-1; 9 positions agree with TRBD1. The CDR3 covers 15 residues. Germline lookup yields CDR1 SGHRS and CDR2 YFSETQ. The V gene end was trimmed by 6 bases and the J gene end by 4 bases; junction bases not matched to a gene: 10.

The rearrangement joins TRBV6-1 to TRBJ1-1, with D hard to call. This CDR3 is 11 amino acids long. Trimming stripped 2 bases from V and 11 bases from J, with 9 bases between. Germline V gene data show CDR1 as MNHNS and CDR2 as SASEGT. CDR3 nucleotide sequence: TGTGCCAGCAGTGAAAGACATGAGGCTTTCTTT. Protein: CASSERHEAFF.

This clone has a single count. The chain recombines TRBV2 with TRBJ1-5; 8 nucleotides line up with TRBD1. V shed 6 bases and J 1 base; nucleotides not matched to a gene: 5. The germline V gene has CDR1 SNHLY and CDR2 FYNNEI. This CDR3 contains 15 residues. CDR3: CASSATGASNQPQHF. The CDR3 nucleotides are TGTGCCAGCAGCGCGACAGGGGCAAGCAATCAGCCCCAGCATTTT.

The chain links TRBV27 to TRBJ1-2; 8 bases fit TRBD1. Germline V CDR1 and CDR2: MNHEY, SMNVEV (reference sequence). This CDR3 has 13 residues. Trimming removed 6 bases from V and 8 bases from J; junction bases left unmatched: 8. CDR3 bases: TGTGCCAGCAGCCTAGAGACAGGGGAAGGCTACACCTTC. It codes for CASSLETGEGYTF.

This chain joins TRBV28 and TRBJ2-3, with D perhaps assigned TRBD1 or TRBD2 (6 bases each). The CDR3 runs 12 residues. Germline values: CDR1 MDHEN, CDR2 SYDVKM. Trimming left V 7 bases short and J 9 bases short, with 14 bases between. Written as DNA, the CDR3 is TGTGCCAGCACCGGGGGCGCGGAAACGCAGTATTTT. Translated: CASTGGAETQYF.

V is TRBV4-2 and J is TRBJ2-3, with 10 bases identical to TRBD2. This CDR3 contains 15 residues. Losses at the gene ends were 0 bases for V and 5 bases for J; bases not matched to a gene: 2. Germline V lookup: CDR1 LGHNA, CDR2 YNFKEQ. This CDR3 is CASSQELAGQDTQYF. For the CDR3, the DNA is TGTGCCAGCAGCCAAGAACTAGCGGGACAAGATACGCAGTATTTT.

The chain links TRBV7-9 to TRBJ2-5, with 10 bases matching TRBD1. CDR3 size: 15 residues. V dropped 5 bases and J dropped 3; count of bases not matched to a gene: 6. The germline gives CDR1 SEHNR, CDR2 FQNEAQ (reference sequence). The CDR3 here is CASSPPGQGKETQYF. As DNA, the CDR3 is TGTGCCAGCAGCCCTCCGGGACAGGGGAAAGAGACCCAGTACTTC.